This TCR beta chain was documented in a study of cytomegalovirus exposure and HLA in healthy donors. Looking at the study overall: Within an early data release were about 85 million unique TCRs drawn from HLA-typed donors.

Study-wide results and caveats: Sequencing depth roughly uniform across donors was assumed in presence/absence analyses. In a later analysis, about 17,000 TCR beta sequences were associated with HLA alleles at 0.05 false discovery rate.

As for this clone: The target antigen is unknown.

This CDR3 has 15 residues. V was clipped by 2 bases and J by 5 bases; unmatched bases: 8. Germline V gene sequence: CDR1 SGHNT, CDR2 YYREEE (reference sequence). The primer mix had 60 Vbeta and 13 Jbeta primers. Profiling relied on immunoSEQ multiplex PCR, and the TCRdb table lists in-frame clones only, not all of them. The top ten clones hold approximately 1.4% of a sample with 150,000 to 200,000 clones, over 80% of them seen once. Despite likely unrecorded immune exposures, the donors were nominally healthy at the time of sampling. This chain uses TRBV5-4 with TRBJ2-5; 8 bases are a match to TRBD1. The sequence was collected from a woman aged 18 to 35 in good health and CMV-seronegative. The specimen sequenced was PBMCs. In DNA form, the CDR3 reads TGTGCCAGCAGCTTCCGGGACAGGCTCGGGGAGACCCAGTACTTC. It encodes CASSFRDRLGETQYF.